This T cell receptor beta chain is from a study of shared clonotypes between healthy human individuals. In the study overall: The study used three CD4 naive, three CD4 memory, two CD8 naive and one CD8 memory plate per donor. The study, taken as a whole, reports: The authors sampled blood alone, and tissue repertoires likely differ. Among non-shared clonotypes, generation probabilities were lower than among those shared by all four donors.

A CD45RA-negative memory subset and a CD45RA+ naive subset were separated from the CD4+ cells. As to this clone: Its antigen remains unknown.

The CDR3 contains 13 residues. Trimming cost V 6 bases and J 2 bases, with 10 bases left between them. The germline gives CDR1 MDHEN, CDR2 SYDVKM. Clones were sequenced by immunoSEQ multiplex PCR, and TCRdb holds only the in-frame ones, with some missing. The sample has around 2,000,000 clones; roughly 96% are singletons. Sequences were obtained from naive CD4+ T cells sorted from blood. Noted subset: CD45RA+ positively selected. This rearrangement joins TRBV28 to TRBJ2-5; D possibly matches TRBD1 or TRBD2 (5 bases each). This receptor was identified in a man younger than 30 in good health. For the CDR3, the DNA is TGTGCCAGCAGGTGGGGGAGTCAAGAGACCCAGTACTTC. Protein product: CASRWGSQETQYF.